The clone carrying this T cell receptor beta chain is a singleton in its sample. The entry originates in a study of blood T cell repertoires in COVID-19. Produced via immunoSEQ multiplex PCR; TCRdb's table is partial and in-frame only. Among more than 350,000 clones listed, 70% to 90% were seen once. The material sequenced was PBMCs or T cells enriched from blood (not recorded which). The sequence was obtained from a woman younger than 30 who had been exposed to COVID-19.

CDR3 in amino acids: CASSWSAGAQNEQFF. The CDR3, as DNA: TGTGCCAGCAGCTGGAGCGCGGGGGCCCAAAATGAGCAGTTCTTC. The V and J genes are TRBV7-3 and TRBJ2-1; D is possibly TRBD2 (7 bases). CDR1 and CDR2 (germline): SGHTA, FQGTGA. This CDR3 is built from 15 residues. V lost 4 bases to trimming and J lost 7 bases, with 17 bases between them.